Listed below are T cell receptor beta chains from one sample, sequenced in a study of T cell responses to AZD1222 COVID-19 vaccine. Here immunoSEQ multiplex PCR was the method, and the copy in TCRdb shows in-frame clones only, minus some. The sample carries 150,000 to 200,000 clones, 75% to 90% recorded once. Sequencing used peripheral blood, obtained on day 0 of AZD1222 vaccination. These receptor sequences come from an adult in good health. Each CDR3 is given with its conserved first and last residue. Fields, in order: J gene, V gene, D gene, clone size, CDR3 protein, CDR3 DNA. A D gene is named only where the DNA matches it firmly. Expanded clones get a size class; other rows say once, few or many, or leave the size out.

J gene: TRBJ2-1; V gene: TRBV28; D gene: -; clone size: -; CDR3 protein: CASSLARSYNEQFF; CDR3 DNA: TGTGCCAGCAGTTTAGCCCGCTCCTACAATGAGCAGTTCTTC
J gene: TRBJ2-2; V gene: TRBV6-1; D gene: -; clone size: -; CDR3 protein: CASSEGGGRRVTGELFF; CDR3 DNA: TGTGCCAGCAGTGAAGGGGGTGGGCGTCGAGTAACCGGGGAGCTGTTTTTT
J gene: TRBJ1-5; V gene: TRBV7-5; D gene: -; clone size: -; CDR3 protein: CARSLRGRGSNQPQHF; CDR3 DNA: TGTGCCAGAAGCTTACGGGGCAGGGGAAGCAATCAGCCCCAGCATTTT
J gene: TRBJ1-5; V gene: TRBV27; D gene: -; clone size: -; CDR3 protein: CASTQRLGASNQPQHF; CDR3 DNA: TGTGCCAGCACCCAGCGTCTGGGGGCATCCAATCAGCCCCAGCATTTT
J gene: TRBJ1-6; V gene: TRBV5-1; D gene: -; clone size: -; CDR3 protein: CASSLVTGQNSPLHF; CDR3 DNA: TGCGCCAGCAGCTTGGTTACAGGGCAAAATTCACCCCTCCACTTT
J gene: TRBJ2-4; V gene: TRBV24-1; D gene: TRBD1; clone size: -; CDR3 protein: CATRTGGARDF; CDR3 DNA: TGTGCCACCAGGACAGGGGGCGCAAGGGACTTC
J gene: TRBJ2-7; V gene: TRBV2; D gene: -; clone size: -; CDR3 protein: CASSRQIAYEQYF; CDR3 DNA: TGTGCCAGCAGTAGACAGATTGCCTACGAGCAGTACTTC
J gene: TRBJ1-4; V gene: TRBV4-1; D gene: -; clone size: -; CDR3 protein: CASSLKTTNEKLFF; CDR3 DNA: TGCGCCAGCAGCCTTAAAACAACTAATGAAAAACTGTTTTTT
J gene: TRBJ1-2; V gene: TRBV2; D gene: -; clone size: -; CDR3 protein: CASRAANTNYGYTF; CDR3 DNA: TGTGCCAGCAGGGCGGCAAATACGAACTATGGCTACACCTTC
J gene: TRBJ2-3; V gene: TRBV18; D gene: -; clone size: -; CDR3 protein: CASSSLAWTDTQYF; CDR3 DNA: TGTGCCAGCTCATCGTTAGCTTGGACAGATACGCAGTATTTT
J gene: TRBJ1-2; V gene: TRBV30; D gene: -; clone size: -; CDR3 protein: CAWSVRRSYGYTF; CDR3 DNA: TGTGCCTGGAGTGTAAGACGGAGCTATGGCTACACCTTC
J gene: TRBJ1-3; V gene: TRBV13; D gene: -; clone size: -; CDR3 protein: CASSFGAYSGNTIYF; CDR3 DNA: TGTGCCAGCAGCTTCGGGGCCTACTCTGGAAACACCATATATTTT
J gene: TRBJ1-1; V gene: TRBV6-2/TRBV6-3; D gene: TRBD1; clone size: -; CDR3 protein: CASSEDRGLAEAFF; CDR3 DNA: TGTGCCAGCAGTGAGGACAGGGGGCTCGCTGAAGCTTTCTTT
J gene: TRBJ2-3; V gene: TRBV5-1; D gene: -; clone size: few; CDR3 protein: CASSLGGADTQYF; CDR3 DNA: TGCGCCAGCAGCTTGGGGGGGGCAGATACGCAGTATTTT
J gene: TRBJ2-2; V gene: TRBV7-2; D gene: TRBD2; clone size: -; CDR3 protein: CASTFRGVAGGPYTGELFF; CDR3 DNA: TGTGCCAGCACCTTTAGGGGGGTAGCGGGAGGGCCGTACACCGGGGAGCTGTTTTTT
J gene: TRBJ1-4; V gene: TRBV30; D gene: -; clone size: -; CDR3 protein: CAWSPPGGGVEKLFF; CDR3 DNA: TGTGCCTGGAGTCCCCCCGGCGGGGGTGTTGAAAAACTGTTTTTT
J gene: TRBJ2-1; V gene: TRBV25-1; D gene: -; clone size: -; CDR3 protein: CASSVDGGSLIYNEQFF; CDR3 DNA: TGTGCCAGCAGTGTAGATGGGGGGTCCCTAATCTACAATGAGCAGTTCTTC
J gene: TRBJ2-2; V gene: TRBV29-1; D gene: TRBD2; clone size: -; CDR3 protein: CSVRRLAEVTGELFF; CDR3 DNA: TGCAGCGTCCGCAGACTAGCGGAGGTCACCGGGGAGCTGTTTTTT
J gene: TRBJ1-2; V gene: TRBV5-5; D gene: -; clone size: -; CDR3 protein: CASSLARQVANYGYTF; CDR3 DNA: TGTGCCAGCAGCTTGGCCCGTCAGGTAGCTAACTATGGCTACACCTTC
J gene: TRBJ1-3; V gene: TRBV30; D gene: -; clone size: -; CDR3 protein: CAWSFKGNTIYF; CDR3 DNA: TGTGCCTGGAGCTTTAAAGGAAACACCATATATTTT
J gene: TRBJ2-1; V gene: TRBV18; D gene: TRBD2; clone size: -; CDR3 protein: CASSPGLASYNEQFF; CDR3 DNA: TGTGCCAGCTCACCCGGACTAGCTTCCTACAATGAGCAGTTCTTC
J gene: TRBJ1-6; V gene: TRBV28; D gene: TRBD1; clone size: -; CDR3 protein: CASSPAGGSSPLHF; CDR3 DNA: TGTGCCAGCAGTCCGGCAGGGGGGAGTTCACCCCTCCACTTT
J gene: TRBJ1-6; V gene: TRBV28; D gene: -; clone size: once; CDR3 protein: CASSLADRLGSPLHF; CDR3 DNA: TGTGCCAGCAGTTTGGCAGACAGGTTGGGATCACCCCTCCACTTT
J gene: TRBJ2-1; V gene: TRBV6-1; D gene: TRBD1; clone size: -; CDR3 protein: CASSEPGQGAGEQFF; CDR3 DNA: TGTGCCAGCAGTGAACCGGGACAGGGGGCTGGTGAGCAGTTCTTC
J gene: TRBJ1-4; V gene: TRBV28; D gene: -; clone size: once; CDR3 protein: CASSPGHVDEKLFF; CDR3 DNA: TGTGCCAGCAGTCCTGGGCACGTCGATGAAAAACTGTTTTTT
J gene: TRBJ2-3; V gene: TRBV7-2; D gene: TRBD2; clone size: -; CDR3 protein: CASSLEVGGLAGARKYF; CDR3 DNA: TGTGCCAGCAGCTTAGAAGTTGGGGGACTAGCGGGGGCCCGAAAGTATTTT
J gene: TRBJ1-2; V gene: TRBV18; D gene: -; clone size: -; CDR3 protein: CASSTSNYGYTF; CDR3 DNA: TGTGCCAGTTCAACATCTAACTATGGCTACACCTTC
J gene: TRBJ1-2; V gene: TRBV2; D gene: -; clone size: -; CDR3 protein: CASSGGLGYGYTF; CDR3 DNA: TGTGCCAGCAGTGGGGGTCTAGGCTATGGCTACACCTTC
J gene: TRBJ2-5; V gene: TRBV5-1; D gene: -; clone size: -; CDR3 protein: CASSLAGQFQETQYF; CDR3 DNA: TGCGCCAGCAGCTTGGCCGGACAATTCCAAGAGACCCAGTACTTC
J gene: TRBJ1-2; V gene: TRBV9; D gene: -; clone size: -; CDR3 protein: CASSAGTFNGYTF; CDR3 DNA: TGTGCCAGCAGCGCGGGGACTTTCAATGGCTACACCTTC
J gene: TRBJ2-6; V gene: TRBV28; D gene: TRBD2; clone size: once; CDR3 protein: CASSSIAGTGANVLTF; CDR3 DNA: TGTGCCAGCAGTTCAATAGCGGGGACTGGGGCCAACGTCCTGACTTTC
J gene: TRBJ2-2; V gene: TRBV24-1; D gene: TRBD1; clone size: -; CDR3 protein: CATSDRTGRTGELFF; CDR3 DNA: TGTGCCACCAGTGATCGGACAGGGAGAACCGGGGAGCTGTTTTTT
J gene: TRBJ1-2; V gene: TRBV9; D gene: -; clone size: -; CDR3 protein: CASSVETANYGYTF; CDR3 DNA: TGTGCCAGCAGCGTAGAAACGGCTAACTATGGCTACACCTTC
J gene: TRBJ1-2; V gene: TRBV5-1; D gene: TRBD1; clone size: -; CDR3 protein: CASSTLQGLGYGYTF; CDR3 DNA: TGCGCCAGCAGCACGCTACAGGGGCTGGGCTATGGCTACACCTTC
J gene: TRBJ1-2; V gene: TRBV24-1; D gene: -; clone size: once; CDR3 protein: CATSDFSGLGYTF; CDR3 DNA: TGTGCCACCAGTGATTTTTCCGGGCTCGGCTACACCTTC
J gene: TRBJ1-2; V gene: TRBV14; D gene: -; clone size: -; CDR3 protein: CASSQYGKYTF; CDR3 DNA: TGTGCCAGCAGCCAATACGGGAAATACACCTTC
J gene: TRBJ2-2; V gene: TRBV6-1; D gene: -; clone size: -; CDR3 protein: CASSWKTGELFF; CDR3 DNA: TGTGCCAGCAGTTGGAAGACCGGGGAGCTGTTTTTT